This is a list of T cell receptor beta chains from one sample in a study of blood T cells in healthy people across ages. A single record per CDR3 protein comes from TCRdb applying MiXCR to the 5' RACE reads. Here the sample spans about 800,000 distinct CDR3 sequences, roughly 60% being singletons. Sample: blood. These receptors were collected from a man aged 30 to 45 in good health. The CDR3 runs from the conserved cysteine through the conserved F or W. A D gene is named only where the DNA matches it firmly. Rows give clone size only sometimes, using once, few, many, or a class for an expanded clone.

abundance: -
j_gene: TRBJ2-5
v_gene: TRBV20-1
d_gene: TRBD1
CDR3aa: CSVPQGAETQYF
CDR3nt: TGCAGTGTGCCACAGGGGGCTGAGACCCAGTACTTC

abundance: -
j_gene: TRBJ2-7
v_gene: TRBV10-3
d_gene: -
CDR3aa: CATYREGVGEQYF
CDR3nt: TGTGCCACCTACAGGGAGGGGGTGGGTGAGCAGTACTTC

abundance: -
j_gene: TRBJ2-7
v_gene: TRBV6-1
d_gene: -
CDR3aa: CASVLDIYEQYF
CDR3nt: TGTGCCAGCGTCCTTGATATCTACGAGCAGTACTTC

abundance: -
j_gene: TRBJ2-7
v_gene: TRBV5-1
d_gene: -
CDR3aa: CANSPSYEQYF
CDR3nt: TGCGCCAACAGCCCTTCCTACGAGCAGTACTTC

abundance: -
j_gene: TRBJ2-7
v_gene: TRBV3-1
d_gene: TRBD2
CDR3aa: CASSQDSGISSYEQYF
CDR3nt: TGTGCCAGCAGCCAAGATAGCGGGATCTCCTCCTACGAGCAGTACTTC

abundance: -
j_gene: TRBJ1-1
v_gene: TRBV20-1
d_gene: -
CDR3aa: CSARDGGRGSDTEAFF
CDR3nt: TGCAGTGCTAGAGATGGGGGGAGAGGGTCTGACACTGAAGCTTTCTTT

abundance: -
j_gene: TRBJ2-6
v_gene: TRBV7-6
d_gene: TRBD2
CDR3aa: CASSLDEARGRVLTF
CDR3nt: TGTGCCAGCAGCTTAGATGAGGCGCGGGGGAGGGTCCTGACTTTC

abundance: -
j_gene: TRBJ1-2
v_gene: TRBV25-1
d_gene: TRBD1
CDR3aa: CASSDIPGQGAKYYGYTF
CDR3nt: TGTGCCAGCAGTGATATACCGGGACAGGGGGCTAAGTACTATGGCTACACCTTC

abundance: -
j_gene: TRBJ1-2
v_gene: TRBV7-9
d_gene: -
CDR3aa: CASSFLSRASYGYTF
CDR3nt: TGTGCCAGCAGCTTTTTAAGCAGGGCTAGCTATGGCTACACCTTC

abundance: few
j_gene: TRBJ2-1
v_gene: TRBV9
d_gene: -
CDR3aa: CASSVTGERYNEQFF
CDR3nt: TGTGCCAGCAGCGTGACAGGTGAGCGCTACAATGAGCAGTTCTTC

abundance: -
j_gene: TRBJ2-1
v_gene: TRBV7-9
d_gene: -
CDR3aa: CASSLDTRDGGQFF
CDR3nt: TGTGCCAGCAGCTTAGACACCCGGGATGGTGGGCAGTTCTTC

abundance: -
j_gene: TRBJ1-5
v_gene: TRBV19
d_gene: -
CDR3aa: CASSIVRGQSGPQHF
CDR3nt: TGTGCCAGTAGTATAGTTCGAGGGCAATCAGGCCCCCAGCATTTT

abundance: -
j_gene: TRBJ1-2
v_gene: TRBV6-5
d_gene: -
CDR3aa: CASSYSWQLYGYTF
CDR3nt: TGTGCCAGCAGTTACTCATGGCAGCTCTATGGCTACACCTTC

abundance: -
j_gene: TRBJ2-1
v_gene: TRBV30
d_gene: -
CDR3aa: CAWSVFHFSEQFF
CDR3nt: TGTGCCTGGAGTGTTTTCCATTTTAGTGAGCAGTTCTTC

abundance: -
j_gene: TRBJ2-7
v_gene: TRBV7-3
d_gene: -
CDR3aa: CASSSFAGREQYF
CDR3nt: TGTGCCAGCAGCTCCTTTGCGGGACGGGAGCAGTACTTC

abundance: -
j_gene: TRBJ2-1
v_gene: TRBV2
d_gene: TRBD2
CDR3aa: CATGTSGPYNEQFF
CDR3nt: TGTGCCACCGGGACTAGCGGACCCTACAATGAGCAGTTCTTC

abundance: -
j_gene: TRBJ2-5
v_gene: TRBV6-2/TRBV6-3
d_gene: -
CDR3aa: CASSPGAGTSETQYF
CDR3nt: TGTGCCAGCAGTCCCGGCGCCGGGACCAGCGAGACCCAGTACTTC

abundance: -
j_gene: TRBJ1-1
v_gene: TRBV4-2
d_gene: -
CDR3aa: CASSRNRDGDTEAFF
CDR3nt: TGTGCCAGCAGCCGAAACAGGGATGGCGACACTGAAGCTTTCTTT

abundance: -
j_gene: TRBJ2-7
v_gene: TRBV20-1
d_gene: -
CDR3aa: CSAPVGGASYEQYF
CDR3nt: TGCAGTGCCCCCGTGGGGGGGGCATCCTACGAGCAGTACTTC

abundance: once
j_gene: TRBJ1-2
v_gene: TRBV16
d_gene: -
CDR3aa: CASSPAAGNYGYTF
CDR3nt: TGTGCCAGCAGCCCCGCGGCAGGGAACTATGGCTACACCTTC

abundance: -
j_gene: TRBJ1-2
v_gene: TRBV2
d_gene: -
CDR3aa: CASSANSWDNYGYTF
CDR3nt: TGTGCCAGCAGCGCTAACTCCTGGGACAACTATGGCTACACCTTC

abundance: -
j_gene: TRBJ2-5
v_gene: TRBV30
d_gene: -
CDR3aa: CAWSSARETQYF
CDR3nt: TGTGCCTGGAGTTCGGCCAGGGAGACCCAGTACTTC

abundance: -
j_gene: TRBJ2-3
v_gene: TRBV5-1
d_gene: TRBD2
CDR3aa: CASDRGLAGGSTDTQYF
CDR3nt: TGCGCCAGCGATCGAGGGCTAGCGGGGGGGAGCACAGATACGCAGTATTTT

abundance: -
j_gene: TRBJ2-6
v_gene: TRBV5-1
d_gene: -
CDR3aa: CASSSAGGQSSGANVLTF
CDR3nt: TGCGCCAGCAGCTCCGCGGGGGGACAGAGCTCTGGGGCCAACGTCCTGACTTTC

abundance: once
j_gene: TRBJ2-3
v_gene: TRBV27
d_gene: TRBD2
CDR3aa: CASRTWTSLDTQYF
CDR3nt: TGTGCCAGCAGGACCTGGACTAGTCTAGATACGCAGTATTTT

abundance: -
j_gene: TRBJ1-2
v_gene: TRBV6-5
d_gene: TRBD1
CDR3aa: CASSSTGDRYTF
CDR3nt: TGTGCCAGCAGTTCTACAGGGGATCGCTACACCTTC

abundance: once
j_gene: TRBJ2-5
v_gene: TRBV20-1
d_gene: -
CDR3aa: CSTRQETQYF
CDR3nt: TGCAGTACAAGACAAGAGACCCAGTACTTC

abundance: few
j_gene: TRBJ1-2
v_gene: TRBV5-1
d_gene: -
CDR3aa: CASSLGGGRYGYTF
CDR3nt: TGCGCCAGCAGCTTGGGAGGGGGTCGCTATGGCTACACCTTC

abundance: few
j_gene: TRBJ2-3
v_gene: TRBV7-2
d_gene: -
CDR3aa: CASSLAGGTADTQYF
CDR3nt: TGTGCCAGCAGCTTAGCGGGGGGTACAGCAGATACGCAGTATTTT

abundance: -
j_gene: TRBJ2-7
v_gene: TRBV20-1
d_gene: TRBD2
CDR3aa: CSATTISGATSYEQYF
CDR3nt: TGCAGTGCTACGACGATTAGCGGGGCGACCTCCTACGAGCAGTACTTC

abundance: many
j_gene: TRBJ2-5
v_gene: TRBV20-1
d_gene: -
CDR3aa: CSARDPSGTTQYF
CDR3nt: TGCAGTGCTAGAGATCCCTCGGGTACGACCCAGTACTTC

abundance: -
j_gene: TRBJ2-5
v_gene: TRBV7-2
d_gene: -
CDR3aa: CASSPDNLGQYF
CDR3nt: TGTGCCAGCAGCCCCGACAACCTTGGGCAGTACTTC

abundance: -
j_gene: TRBJ2-3
v_gene: TRBV2
d_gene: -
CDR3aa: CASSPLGPGRDTQYF
CDR3nt: TGTGCCAGCAGCCCCTTGGGACCTGGCCGAGATACGCAGTATTTT

abundance: -
j_gene: TRBJ2-5
v_gene: TRBV7-9
d_gene: TRBD1
CDR3aa: CASSLLSAGQGTYERYF
CDR3nt: TGTGCCAGCAGCTTACTCTCGGCGGGACAGGGAACCTACGAGCGGTACTTC

abundance: -
j_gene: TRBJ2-5
v_gene: TRBV7-2
d_gene: -
CDR3aa: CASSLARGNEQYF
CDR3nt: TGTGCCAGCAGCTTAGCGCGAGGAAATGAGCAGTACTTC

abundance: -
j_gene: TRBJ1-2
v_gene: TRBV12-5
d_gene: -
CDR3aa: CASALHGEGGREYTF
CDR3nt: TGTGCTAGTGCCCTCCACGGAGAGGGCGGGCGTGAGTACACCTTC

abundance: -
j_gene: TRBJ2-7
v_gene: TRBV12-5
d_gene: TRBD1
CDR3aa: CASGHPGQGNYEQYF
CDR3nt: TGTGCTAGTGGTCATCCGGGACAGGGAAATTACGAGCAGTACTTC

abundance: once
j_gene: TRBJ1-6
v_gene: TRBV9
d_gene: -
CDR3aa: CASSVEGRGSPLHF
CDR3nt: TGTGCCAGCAGCGTAGAGGGGAGGGGATCACCCCTCCACTTT

abundance: -
j_gene: TRBJ2-1
v_gene: TRBV9
d_gene: TRBD2
CDR3aa: CASSASGSSIDEQFF
CDR3nt: TGTGCCAGCAGCGCCAGCGGGAGCTCTATCGATGAGCAGTTCTTC

abundance: -
j_gene: TRBJ2-1
v_gene: TRBV27
d_gene: -
CDR3aa: CASSLETTANEQFF
CDR3nt: TGTGCCAGCAGTTTGGAAACAACGGCCAATGAGCAGTTCTTC

abundance: -
j_gene: TRBJ2-7
v_gene: TRBV7-6
d_gene: TRBD2
CDR3aa: CASSEGLAGGPYEQYF
CDR3nt: TGTGCCAGCAGCGAGGGACTAGCGGGGGGGCCCTACGAGCAGTACTTC

abundance: few
j_gene: TRBJ1-1
v_gene: TRBV20-1
d_gene: TRBD1
CDR3aa: CSAPLPGQGNTEAFF
CDR3nt: TGCAGTGCTCCCCTCCCGGGACAGGGAAACACTGAAGCTTTCTTT

abundance: -
j_gene: TRBJ2-7
v_gene: TRBV10-3
d_gene: TRBD1
CDR3aa: CAISSSEGTGGKSGEQYF
CDR3nt: TGTGCCATCAGCTCGTCAGAGGGAACAGGGGGAAAAAGTGGCGAGCAGTACTTC

abundance: -
j_gene: TRBJ2-1
v_gene: TRBV12-5
d_gene: -
CDR3aa: CASGPPHEQFF
CDR3nt: TGTGCTAGTGGCCCCCCCCATGAGCAGTTCTTC

abundance: few
j_gene: TRBJ2-7
v_gene: TRBV10-3
d_gene: -
CDR3aa: CAISESWVEQYF
CDR3nt: TGTGCCATCAGTGAGTCCTGGGTCGAGCAGTACTTC

abundance: -
j_gene: TRBJ2-4
v_gene: TRBV20-1
d_gene: -
CDR3aa: CSAPGLGTAAKNIQYF
CDR3nt: TGCAGTGCTCCAGGCCTGGGGACGGCGGCCAAAAACATTCAGTACTTC

abundance: few
j_gene: TRBJ2-7
v_gene: TRBV20-1
d_gene: -
CDR3aa: CSARATGYEQYF
CDR3nt: TGCAGTGCTAGAGCGACCGGATACGAGCAGTACTTC

abundance: -
j_gene: TRBJ2-4
v_gene: TRBV5-1
d_gene: -
CDR3aa: CASSSSIEQYF
CDR3nt: TGCGCCAGCAGCTCCTCTATTGAGCAGTACTTC

abundance: few
j_gene: TRBJ2-1
v_gene: TRBV11-3
d_gene: TRBD2
CDR3aa: CASSLVAGGSEQFF
CDR3nt: TGTGCCAGCAGCTTGGTAGCGGGAGGGAGTGAGCAGTTCTTC

abundance: -
j_gene: TRBJ2-3
v_gene: TRBV5-1
d_gene: -
CDR3aa: CASSFPSFTDTQYF
CDR3nt: TGCGCCAGCAGCTTTCCCAGTTTTACAGATACGCAGTATTTT

abundance: few
j_gene: TRBJ2-7
v_gene: TRBV27
d_gene: -
CDR3aa: CASSLGGLAEQYF
CDR3nt: TGTGCCAGCAGTTTAGGGGGGTTGGCGGAGCAGTACTTC

abundance: -
j_gene: TRBJ2-1
v_gene: TRBV9
d_gene: TRBD2
CDR3aa: CASSARLAAYNEQFF
CDR3nt: TGTGCCAGCAGCGCCCGACTAGCGGCCTACAATGAGCAGTTCTTC

abundance: few
j_gene: TRBJ2-1
v_gene: TRBV5-1
d_gene: -
CDR3aa: CASSFTFGSYNEQFF
CDR3nt: TGCGCCAGCAGCTTTACTTTCGGGAGCTATAATGAGCAGTTCTTC

abundance: -
j_gene: TRBJ1-2
v_gene: TRBV18
d_gene: -
CDR3aa: CASSTDRIYGYTF
CDR3nt: TGTGCCAGCTCTACCGACCGGATCTATGGCTACACCTTC

abundance: -
j_gene: TRBJ2-7
v_gene: TRBV7-2
d_gene: TRBD1
CDR3aa: CASSLEGAVGSVEQYF
CDR3nt: TGTGCCAGCAGCTTAGAGGGGGCAGTTGGGTCTGTAGAGCAGTACTTC

abundance: many
j_gene: TRBJ2-4
v_gene: TRBV14
d_gene: TRBD2
CDR3aa: CASSHPGLAEIAKNIQYF
CDR3nt: TGTGCCAGCAGTCACCCGGGACTAGCGGAGATAGCCAAAAACATTCAGTACTTC

abundance: -
j_gene: TRBJ2-5
v_gene: TRBV20-1
d_gene: -
CDR3aa: CSADPGGDARYQETQYF
CDR3nt: TGCAGTGCTGACCCGGGCGGGGACGCTCGGTACCAAGAGACCCAGTACTTC

abundance: -
j_gene: TRBJ2-7
v_gene: TRBV14
d_gene: -
CDR3aa: CASSQGWGWYEQYF
CDR3nt: TGTGCCAGCAGCCAAGGGTGGGGCTGGTACGAGCAGTACTTC

abundance: -
j_gene: TRBJ2-3
v_gene: TRBV20-1
d_gene: TRBD2
CDR3aa: CSAELAGVDTQYF
CDR3nt: TGCAGTGCTGAACTAGCGGGAGTCGATACGCAGTATTTT